The rows below give T cell receptor beta chains drawn from one sample of a study of blood T cells in healthy people across ages. MiXCR, applied by TCRdb to the 5' RACE reads, yields one record per CDR3 protein. The repertoire consists of 800,000 to 950,000 distinct CDR3 sequences, with about 36% occurring once and the leading ten covering over 10%. Sequences were obtained from blood. All receptors come from a man between 18 and 35 years old in good health. The CDR3 runs from the conserved cysteine through the conserved F or W. The D gene is left open where the match is weak. Size values are once, few and many counts, or a class for expanded clones, and some rows have none.

cdr3_aa cdr3_nt j_call v_call clone_size d_call
CASSLQGQWNLNTQYF TGTGCCAGCAGTCTACAGGGACAGTGGAACCTCAATACGCAGTATTTT TRBJ2-3 TRBV2 NA TRBD1
CASSFRAGGQPQHF TGTGCCAGCAGCTTTAGGGCAGGGGGTCAGCCCCAGCATTTT TRBJ1-5 TRBV7-2 few TRBD1
CASRPGRSETQYF TGTGCCAGCAGACCGGGAAGGTCAGAGACCCAGTACTTC TRBJ2-5 TRBV7-9 NA NA
CASSLEGSRQPQHF TGTGCCAGCAGCTTAGAGGGGAGCAGGCAGCCCCAGCATTTT TRBJ1-5 TRBV7-9 few NA
CASSQGPETGNTIYF TGCGCCAGCAGCCAAGGACCTGAGACAGGAAACACCATATATTTT TRBJ1-3 TRBV4-3 NA NA
CASSRHDPLGETQYF TGTGCCAGCAGCAGACACGACCCCTTGGGGGAGACCCAGTACTTC TRBJ2-5 TRBV21-1 NA NA
CKTLNRQPFGTEAFF TGCAAGACCTTGAATCGGCAGCCCTTTGGGACTGAAGCTTTCTTT TRBJ1-1 TRBV29-1 NA NA
CASSQEETGSSGELFF TGCGCCAGCAGCCAAGAGGAGACAGGGTCTAGCGGGGAGCTGTTTTTT TRBJ2-2 TRBV4-3 NA TRBD1
CASIFGWGRGGYNEQFF TGTGCCAGCATCTTTGGGTGGGGCAGGGGGGGTTACAATGAGCAGTTCTTC TRBJ2-1 TRBV12-3/TRBV12-4 few NA
CAISESEPSAGYTF TGTGCCATCAGTGAGTCGGAGCCGAGTGCTGGCTACACCTTC TRBJ1-2 TRBV10-3 NA NA
CASSSAVGEAFF TGTGCCAGCAGTTCGGCGGTGGGGGAAGCTTTCTTT TRBJ1-1 TRBV6-5 NA NA
CASMGSYEQYF TGTGCCAGCATGGGTTCCTACGAGCAGTACTTC TRBJ2-7 TRBV6-5 few NA
CSALTWASSQETQYF TGCAGCGCCCTCACTTGGGCGAGCTCCCAAGAGACCCAGTACTTC TRBJ2-5 TRBV29-1 NA NA
CASSLTSSEQYF TGTGCCAGCAGTTTAACGTCGTCTGAACAGTACTTC TRBJ2-7 TRBV6-2/TRBV6-3 many NA
CASTTQEFYGYTF TGTGCCAGTACCACACAGGAGTTTTATGGCTACACCTTC TRBJ1-2 TRBV7-9 NA NA
CASRTKWSPQGEQFF TGTGCCAGCAGGACCAAATGGTCGCCCCAGGGTGAGCAGTTCTTC TRBJ2-1 TRBV27 NA NA
CSAVSGRVGEQYF TGCAGTGCGGTTAGCGGCAGGGTAGGCGAGCAGTACTTC TRBJ2-7 TRBV20-1 NA NA
CASSSPSYKQYF TGTGCCAGCAGCTCCCCCTCCTACAAGCAGTACTTC TRBJ2-7 TRBV7-2 NA NA
CASSFAPLSGELFF TGTGCCAGCAGTTTCGCCCCACTCTCCGGGGAGCTGTTTTTT TRBJ2-2 TRBV12-3/TRBV12-4 NA NA
CASSQSGGDEQYF TGCGCCAGCAGCCAAAGTGGGGGCGATGAGCAGTACTTC TRBJ2-5 TRBV4-3 NA NA
CASSHGQEGDQPQHF TGTGCCAGCAGCCACGGACAGGAAGGCGATCAGCCCCAGCATTTT TRBJ1-5 TRBV12-3/TRBV12-4 NA TRBD1
CSAEGLAGGHKTQYF TGCAGTGCGGAAGGACTAGCGGGGGGCCACAAGACCCAGTACTTC TRBJ2-5 TRBV20-1 few TRBD2
CASSWDGGNYGYTF TGTGCCAGCAGTTGGGACGGGGGAAACTATGGCTACACCTTC TRBJ1-2 TRBV6-5 many NA
CASSQLQPNTEAFF TGTGCCAGCAGCCAATTACAGCCGAACACTGAAGCTTTCTTT TRBJ1-1 TRBV3-1 NA NA
CASSSATLRDSRFHYGYTF TGTGCCAGCAGCTCCGCTACACTCCGGGACAGCCGATTCCACTATGGCTACACCTTC TRBJ1-2 TRBV7-9 many TRBD1
CASNRLGGVGTGELFF TGTGCCAGCAACCGCCTGGGGGGAGTAGGAACCGGGGAGCTGTTTTTT TRBJ2-2 TRBV6-2/TRBV6-3 NA NA
CSATRDRVSETQYF TGCAGTGCTACTCGGGACAGGGTGAGCGAGACCCAGTACTTC TRBJ2-5 TRBV20-1 many TRBD1
CASSLLQGDEQFF TGCGCCAGCAGCCTCCTACAGGGCGATGAGCAGTTCTTC TRBJ2-1 TRBV4-3 few NA
CASRTTTGSNGYTF TGTGCCAGCAGAACTACGACAGGGTCGAATGGCTACACCTTC TRBJ1-2 TRBV27 NA TRBD1
CASKLTGVYGYTF TGTGCCAGCAAGCTAACAGGGGTCTATGGCTACACCTTC TRBJ1-2 TRBV12-3/TRBV12-4 few TRBD1
CASSQVQGDEKLFF TGCGCCAGCAGCCAAGTACAGGGGGACGAAAAACTGTTTTTT TRBJ1-4 TRBV4-3 NA TRBD1
CASKVGQFNYGHTF TGTGCCAGCAAGGTGGGACAGTTTAACTATGGCCACACCTTC TRBJ1-2 TRBV6-5 NA TRBD1
CASSLGLAGGSETQYF TGTGCCAGCAGTTTGGGACTAGCGGGGGGCTCGGAGACCCAGTACTTC TRBJ2-5 TRBV7-3 few TRBD2
CASRETVNQPQHF TGTGCCAGCAGAGAGACGGTCAATCAGCCCCAGCATTTT TRBJ1-5 TRBV6-6 NA NA
CASSLPDREETQYF TGCGCCAGCAGCCTACCGGACAGGGAAGAGACCCAGTACTTC TRBJ2-5 TRBV5-1 NA TRBD1
CASSPQGPIPRAPGYTF TGCGCCAGCAGCCCCCAGGGACCGATCCCCAGGGCGCCGGGCTACACCTTC TRBJ1-2 TRBV5-1 few NA
CATSRGTGGGTEAFF TGTGCCACCAGCAGAGGTACAGGGGGGGGCACTGAAGCTTTCTTT TRBJ1-1 TRBV15 few TRBD1